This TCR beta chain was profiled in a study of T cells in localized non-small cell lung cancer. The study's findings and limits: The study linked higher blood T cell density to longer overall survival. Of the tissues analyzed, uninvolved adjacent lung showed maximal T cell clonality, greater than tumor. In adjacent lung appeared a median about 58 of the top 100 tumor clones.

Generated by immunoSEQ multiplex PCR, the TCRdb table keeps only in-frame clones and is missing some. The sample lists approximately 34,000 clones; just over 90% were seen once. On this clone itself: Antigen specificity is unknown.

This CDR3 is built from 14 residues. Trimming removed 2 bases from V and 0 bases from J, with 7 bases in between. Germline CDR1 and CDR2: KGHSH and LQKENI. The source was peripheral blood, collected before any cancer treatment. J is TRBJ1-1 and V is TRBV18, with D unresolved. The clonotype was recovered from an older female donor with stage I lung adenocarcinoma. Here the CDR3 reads CASSPGRVNTEAFF. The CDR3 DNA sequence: TGTGCCAGCTCACCAGGCCGCGTGAACACTGAAGCTTTCTTT.